The entry below describes one T cell receptor beta chain. What it binds is unknown. The data derive from a study of graft-versus-host responses after intestinal transplantation. Whole-study context: Recipients were all induced with anti-thymocyte globulin, then given tacrolimus and steroids for 3 to 4 years.

Study conclusions and caveats: Early post-transplant declines in HvG were associated with peak levels of circulating GvH clones.

Looked up from germline, CDR1 is SNHLY and CDR2 is FYNNEI. Losses at the gene ends were 6 bases for V and 10 bases for J; bases not matched to a gene: 11. The CDR3 contains 13 residues. TCRdb's table, derived via immunoSEQ multiplex PCR, lists solely in-frame clones and lacks some. Of about 110,000 clones listed, about nine tenths are singletons. The receptor's source is a human donor who was the organ donor for an intestinal transplant. This sequence joins TRBV2 and TRBJ1-1; 7 positions match TRBD1. Sequencing used unstimulated CD4+ T cells sorted from spleen or lymph node cells, obtained before transplant. As DNA, the CDR3 is TGTGCCAGCAGGGACACAGGGGCCGTGGGAGCTTTCTTT. Amino acids: CASRDTGAVGAFF.